The rows below give T cell receptor beta chains drawn from one sample of a study of regulatory T cells in long-lasting Graves disease. TCRdb re-analysed the multiplex PCR reads in MiXCR, keeping a single row per CDR3 protein. The data show 560,000 or so distinct CDR3 sequences, 15% to 20% seen once. This sample was shared with a second study, whose subject was T cells in Graves' hyperthyroidism and ophthalmopathy.

The sequenced sample was peripheral blood mononuclear cells (PBMCs), obtained at new diagnosis, from a patient treated with antithyroid drugs. The origin of the receptors is a man between 18 and 29 years old with Graves disease. The CDR3 runs from the conserved cysteine through the conserved F or W. The D gene is left open where the match is weak. Not every row has a clone size; where given, it reads once, few, many or a size class.

j_call clone_size d_call v_call cdr3_nt cdr3_aa
TRBJ1-4 few NA TRBV12-3/TRBV12-4 TGTGCCAGCAGTTTTGGGTCTTCTAATGAAAAACTGTTTTTT CASSFGSSNEKLFF
TRBJ1-2 few TRBD1 TRBV5-6 TGTGCCAGCAGCCCTGGGGACAGACTTAACTATGGCTACACCTTC CASSPGDRLNYGYTF
TRBJ2-1 many NA TRBV5-1 TGCGCCAGCAGCTTGGGGAGAGGGGGGGGTTCCTACAATGAGCAGTTCTTC CASSLGRGGGSYNEQFF
TRBJ2-1 few NA TRBV4-1 TGCGCCAGCAGCCAAGATCAACAAGGGTCGGAGTTCTTC CASSQDQQGSEFF
TRBJ2-1 many TRBD2 TRBV7-8 TGTGCCAGCAGGGCCGGGACTAGCGGAAGTGAGCAGTTCTTC CASRAGTSGSEQFF
TRBJ1-2 NA NA TRBV7-9 TGTGCCAGCAGCCCCCCGAACTCGGGGGTCTATGGCTACACCTTC CASSPPNSGVYGYTF
TRBJ2-3 NA TRBD2 TRBV19 TGTGCCAGTAGTACCGGGGGGTTCGGATTGACAGATACGCAGTATTTT CASSTGGFGLTDTQYF
TRBJ1-1 many NA TRBV7-9 TGTGCCAGCAGCTTAGTGGGGGGCAGGTACACTGAAGCTTTCTTT CASSLVGGRYTEAFF
TRBJ1-1 NA NA TRBV6-4 TGTGCCAGCAGTGAAGTTTTGGGGGGTATGACTGAAGCTTTCTTT CASSEVLGGMTEAFF
TRBJ2-6 NA NA TRBV11-2 TGTGCCAGCAGACGGAACTCTGGGGCCAACGTCCTGACTTTC CASRRNSGANVLTF
TRBJ2-2 many TRBD2 TRBV6-2/TRBV6-3 TGTGCCAGCAGTTACTTCTCTAGCGGGAACACCGGGGAGCTGTTTTTT CASSYFSSGNTGELFF
TRBJ2-7 NA NA TRBV28 TGTGCCAGCGGAAAGGGAAACTACGAGCAGTACTTC CASGKGNYEQYF
TRBJ2-3 NA NA TRBV7-9 TGTGCCAGCAGCCGATTAGCGGTTAGGAGCGGCACAGATACGCAGTATTTT CASSRLAVRSGTDTQYF